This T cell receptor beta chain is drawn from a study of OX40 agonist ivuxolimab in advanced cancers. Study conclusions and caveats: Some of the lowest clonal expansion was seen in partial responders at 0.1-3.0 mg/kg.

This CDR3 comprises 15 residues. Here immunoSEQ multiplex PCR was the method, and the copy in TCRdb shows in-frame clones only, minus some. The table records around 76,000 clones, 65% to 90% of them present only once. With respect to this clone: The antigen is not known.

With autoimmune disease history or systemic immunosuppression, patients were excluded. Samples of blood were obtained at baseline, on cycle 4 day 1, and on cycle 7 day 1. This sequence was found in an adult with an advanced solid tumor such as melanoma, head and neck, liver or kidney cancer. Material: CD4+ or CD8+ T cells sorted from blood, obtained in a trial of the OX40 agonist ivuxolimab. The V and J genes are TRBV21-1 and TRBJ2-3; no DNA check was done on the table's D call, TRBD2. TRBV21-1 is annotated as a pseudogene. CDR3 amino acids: CASSPRPAGTDTQYF. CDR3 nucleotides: TGTGCCAGCAGCCCCCGGCCAGCGGGAACAGATACGCAGTATTTT.